The clone carrying this T cell receptor (beta chain) occurred once. Its specificity is unknown. These data belong to a study of T cell responses to AZD1222 COVID-19 vaccine. Study outcomes and limitations: Sampling captured repertoires only after the peak T cell response. Mostly white British, mostly female donors; authors suggested clonal diversity may be underestimated. In the spike-specific TCR repertoire, nearly half reportedly target unmutated variant regions.

Some clones are missing from TCRdb's copy, which holds only in-frame ones; the method was immunoSEQ multiplex PCR. The sample includes about 150,000 clones, less than 90% of them seen just once. The CDR3 covers 11 residues. Losses at the gene ends were 4 bases for V and 7 bases for J; bases not matched to a gene: 0. Per the germline V gene, CDR1 is SGHRS and CDR2 is YFSETQ. The origin of this receptor is an adult in good health. The chain has TRBV5-1 and TRBJ2-7; 9 bases are a match to TRBD2. The input for sequencing was peripheral blood, taken on day 0 of MenACWY control vaccination. Here the CDR3 reads CASSLAGEQYF. The DNA for the CDR3 is TGCGCCAGCAGCCTAGCGGGGGAGCAGTACTTC.